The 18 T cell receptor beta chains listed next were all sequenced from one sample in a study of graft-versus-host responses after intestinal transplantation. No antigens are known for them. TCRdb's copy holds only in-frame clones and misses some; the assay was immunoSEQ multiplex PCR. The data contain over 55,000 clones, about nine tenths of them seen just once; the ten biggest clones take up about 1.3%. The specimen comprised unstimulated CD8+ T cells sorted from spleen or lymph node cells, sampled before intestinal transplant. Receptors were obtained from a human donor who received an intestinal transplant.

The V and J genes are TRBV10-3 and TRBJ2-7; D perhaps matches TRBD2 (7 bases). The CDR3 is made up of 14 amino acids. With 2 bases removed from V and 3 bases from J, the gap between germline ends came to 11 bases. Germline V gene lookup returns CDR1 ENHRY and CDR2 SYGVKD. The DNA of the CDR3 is TGTGCCATCAGTGAGGCAGGGGACTACTACGAGCAGTACTTC. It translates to CAISEAGDYYEQYF.

The CDR3 region has the DNA TGTGCCAGCAGCCAGGGTCAGGGGGACACTGAAGCTTTCTTT. This encodes CASSQGQGDTEAFF. The J gene is TRBJ1-1, the V gene TRBV4-2, with 7 bases that match TRBD1. CDR3 length: 14 amino acids. The V and J ends lost 3 bases and 3 bases, in that order; junction bases with no gene match: 4. Germline loops: CDR1 LGHNA, CDR2 YNFKEQ.

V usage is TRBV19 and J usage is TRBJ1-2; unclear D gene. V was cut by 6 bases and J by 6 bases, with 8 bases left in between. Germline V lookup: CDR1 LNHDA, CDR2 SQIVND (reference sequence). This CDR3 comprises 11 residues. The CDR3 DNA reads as TGTGCCAGTAGGGGTGGAGATGGCTACACCTTC. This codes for CASRGGDGYTF.

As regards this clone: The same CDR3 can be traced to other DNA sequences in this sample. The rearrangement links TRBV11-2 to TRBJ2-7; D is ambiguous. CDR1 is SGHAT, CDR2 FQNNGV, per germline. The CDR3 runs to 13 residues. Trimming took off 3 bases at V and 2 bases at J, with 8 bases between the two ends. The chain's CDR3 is CASSLGRTYEQYF. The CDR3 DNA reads TGTGCCAGCAGCTTGGGCAGAACCTACGAGCAGTACTTC.

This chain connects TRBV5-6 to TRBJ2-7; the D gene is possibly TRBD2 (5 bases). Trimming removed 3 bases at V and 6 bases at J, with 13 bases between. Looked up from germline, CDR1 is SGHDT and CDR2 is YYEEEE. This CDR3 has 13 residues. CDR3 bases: TGTGCCAGCAGCTGGGGTCGGGGAAGCGAGCAGTACTTC. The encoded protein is CASSWGRGSEQYF. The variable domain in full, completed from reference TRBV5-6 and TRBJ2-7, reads DAGVTQSPTHLIKTRGQQVTLRCSPKSGHDTVSWYQQALGQGPQFIFQYYEEEERQRGNFPDRFSGHQFPNYSSELNVNALLLGDSALYLCASSWGRGSEQYFGPGTRLTVT.

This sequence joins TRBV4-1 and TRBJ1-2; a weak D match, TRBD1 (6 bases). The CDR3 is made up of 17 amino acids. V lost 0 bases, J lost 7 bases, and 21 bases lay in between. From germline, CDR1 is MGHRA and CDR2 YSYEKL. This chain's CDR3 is CASSQDDGLQGRGGYTF. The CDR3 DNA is TGCGCCAGCAGCCAAGATGACGGGCTGCAGGGGCGCGGTGGCTACACCTTC.

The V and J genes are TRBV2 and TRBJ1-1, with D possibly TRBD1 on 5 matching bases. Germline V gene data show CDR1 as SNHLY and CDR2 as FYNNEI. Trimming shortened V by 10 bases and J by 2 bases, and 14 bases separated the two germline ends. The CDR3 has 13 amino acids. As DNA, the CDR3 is TGTGCCAATACGACAGAAACTAACACTGAAGCTTTCTTT. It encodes CANTTETNTEAFF.

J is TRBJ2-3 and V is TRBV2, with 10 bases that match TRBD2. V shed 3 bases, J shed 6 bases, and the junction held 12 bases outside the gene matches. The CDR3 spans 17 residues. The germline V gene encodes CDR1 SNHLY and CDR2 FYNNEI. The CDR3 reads CASSDDNNGTSVDTQYF. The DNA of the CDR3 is TGTGCCAGCAGTGACGATAACAATGGGACTAGCGTGGATACGCAGTATTTT.

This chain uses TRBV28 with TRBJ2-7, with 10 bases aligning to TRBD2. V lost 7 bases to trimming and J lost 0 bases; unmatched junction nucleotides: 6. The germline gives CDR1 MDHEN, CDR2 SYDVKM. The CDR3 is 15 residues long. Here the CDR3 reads CASNNSGGSSYEQYF. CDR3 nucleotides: TGTGCCAGCAATAATAGCGGGGGGAGCTCCTACGAGCAGTACTTC.

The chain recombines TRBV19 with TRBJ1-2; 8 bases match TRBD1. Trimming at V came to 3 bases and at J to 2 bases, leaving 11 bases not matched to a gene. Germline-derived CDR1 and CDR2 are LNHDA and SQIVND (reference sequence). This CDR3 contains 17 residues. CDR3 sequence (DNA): TGTGCCAGTAGTATGGGGGCTCGGACAGGGATAAACTATGGCTACACCTTC. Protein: CASSMGARTGINYGYTF. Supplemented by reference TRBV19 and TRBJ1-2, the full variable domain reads DGGITQSPKYLFRKEGQNVTLSCEQNLNHDAMYWYRQDPGQGLRLIYYSQIVNDFQKGDIAEGYSVSREKKESFPLTVTSAQKNPTAFYLCASSMGARTGINYGYTFGSGTRLTVV.

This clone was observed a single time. Here the CDR3 reads CASSYSTGVYNSPLHF. CDR3 DNA sequence: TGTGCCAGCAGTTACTCGACAGGGGTCTATAATTCACCCCTCCACTTT. This sequence joins TRBV6-5 and TRBJ1-6, with TRBD1 identical over 8 bases. The ends lost 0 bases at V and 3 bases at J; junction bases unmatched: 1. The germline gives CDR1 MNHEY, CDR2 SVGAGI. The CDR3 runs to 16 residues.

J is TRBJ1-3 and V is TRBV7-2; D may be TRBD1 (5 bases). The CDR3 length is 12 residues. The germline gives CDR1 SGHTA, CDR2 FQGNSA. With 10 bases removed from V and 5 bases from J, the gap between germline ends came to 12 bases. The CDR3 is CAIPDIRNTIYF. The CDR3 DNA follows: TGTGCCATCCCGGACATCCGAAACACCATATATTTT.

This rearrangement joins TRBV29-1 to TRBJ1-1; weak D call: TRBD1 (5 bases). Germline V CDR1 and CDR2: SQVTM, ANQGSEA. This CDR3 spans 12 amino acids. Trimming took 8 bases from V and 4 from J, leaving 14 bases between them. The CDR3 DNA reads TGCAGCCTATCTGACCAGGGCACTGAAGCTTTCTTT. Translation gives CSLSDQGTEAFF.

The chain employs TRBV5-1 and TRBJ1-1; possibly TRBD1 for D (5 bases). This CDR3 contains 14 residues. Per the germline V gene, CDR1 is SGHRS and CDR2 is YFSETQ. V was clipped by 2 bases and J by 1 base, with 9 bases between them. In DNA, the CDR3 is TGCGCCAGCAGCTTTGGGGGGGGGAACACTGAAGCTTTCTTT. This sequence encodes CASSFGGGNTEAFF. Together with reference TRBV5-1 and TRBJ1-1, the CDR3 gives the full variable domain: KAGVTQTPRYLIKTRGQQVTLSCSPISGHRSVSWYQQTPGQGLQFLFEYFSETQRNKGNFPGRFSGRQFSNSRSEMNVSTLELGDSALYLCASSFGGGNTEAFFGQGTRLTVV.

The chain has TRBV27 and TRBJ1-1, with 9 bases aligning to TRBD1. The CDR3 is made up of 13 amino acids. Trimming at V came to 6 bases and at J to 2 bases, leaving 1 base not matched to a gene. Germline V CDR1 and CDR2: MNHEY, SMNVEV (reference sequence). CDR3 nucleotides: TGTGCCAGCAGGACAGGGGGTAACACTGAAGCTTTCTTT. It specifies CASRTGGNTEAFF.

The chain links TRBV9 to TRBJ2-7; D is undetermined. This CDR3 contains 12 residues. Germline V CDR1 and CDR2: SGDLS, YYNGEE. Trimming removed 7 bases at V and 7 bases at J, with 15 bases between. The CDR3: CASGTSAGEQYF. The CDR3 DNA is TGTGCCAGCGGCACTTCGGCCGGGGAGCAGTACTTC.

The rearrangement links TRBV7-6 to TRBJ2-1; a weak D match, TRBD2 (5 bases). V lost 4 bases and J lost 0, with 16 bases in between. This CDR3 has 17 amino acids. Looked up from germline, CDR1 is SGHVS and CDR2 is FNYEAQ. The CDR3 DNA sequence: TGTGCCAGCAGCTCGGCTGGCGGGCCGAGCTCCTACAATGAGCAGTTCTTC. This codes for CASSSAGGPSSYNEQFF.

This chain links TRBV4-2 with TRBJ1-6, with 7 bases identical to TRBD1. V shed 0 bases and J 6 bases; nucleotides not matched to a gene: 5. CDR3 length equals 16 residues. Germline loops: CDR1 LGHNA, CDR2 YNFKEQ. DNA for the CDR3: TGTGCCAGCAGCCAAGATTGGGACAGTAGTAATTCACCCCTCCACTTT. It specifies CASSQDWDSSNSPLHF.